This T cell receptor beta chain is from a study of shared clonotypes between healthy human individuals. TCRdb's copy holds only in-frame clones and misses some; the assay was immunoSEQ multiplex PCR. The repertoire includes over 2 million clones, 92% of them detected once, and about 0.36% sits in the top ten. Memory CD4+ cells were the fraction left after CD45RA+ naive selection. Germline V gives CDR1 SGHTA, CDR2 FQGTGA. The germline V and J ends were trimmed by 2 bases and 5 bases, with 6 bases remaining between them. The CDR3 has 13 residues. Comments on this clone: At the DNA level, this CDR3 is encoded by other sequences in the same sample as well.

This chain joins TRBV7-3 and TRBJ2-2, with D possibly TRBD1 on 6 matching bases. This TCR derives from a man aged 18-30 years in good health. Some clones in this sample may be carry-over from other donors' samples. Specimen: naive CD4+ T cells from PBMCs. As to subset: CD45RA+ positively selected. CDR3 sequence: CASSLQGTGELFF. Here the CDR3 DNA reads TGTGCCAGCAGCTTACAGGGGACCGGGGAGCTGTTTTTT.